This paragraph reports one T cell receptor (beta chain). Clones were read by immunoSEQ multiplex PCR, and TCRdb kept only the in-frame ones, dropping some. The sample contains hundreds of thousands of clones, around 84% of which appear only once. This entry belongs to a study of blood T cell repertoires in COVID-19. About the study: The cDNA or gDNA used as material had been derived from T cells, B-cell-depleted T cells, or PBMCs.

Seattle patient enrollment occurred during active infection, with longitudinal follow-up thereafter. In germline, CDR1 is LGHDT, CDR2 YNNKEL (reference sequence). The CDR3 contains 14 residues. With 0 bases clipped from V and 5 bases from J, the junction kept 2 bases outside the gene matches. The specimen sequenced was peripheral blood. The receptor was derived from a man aged 50-60 years with COVID-19, enrolled during active disease. This chain connects TRBV3-1 (or the pseudogene TRBV3-2) to TRBJ2-7; 9 bases are shared with TRBD2. The CDR3 region is CASSQEVAGDEQYF. CDR3 in DNA: TGTGCCAGCAGCCAAGAGGTAGCGGGAGACGAGCAGTACTTC.